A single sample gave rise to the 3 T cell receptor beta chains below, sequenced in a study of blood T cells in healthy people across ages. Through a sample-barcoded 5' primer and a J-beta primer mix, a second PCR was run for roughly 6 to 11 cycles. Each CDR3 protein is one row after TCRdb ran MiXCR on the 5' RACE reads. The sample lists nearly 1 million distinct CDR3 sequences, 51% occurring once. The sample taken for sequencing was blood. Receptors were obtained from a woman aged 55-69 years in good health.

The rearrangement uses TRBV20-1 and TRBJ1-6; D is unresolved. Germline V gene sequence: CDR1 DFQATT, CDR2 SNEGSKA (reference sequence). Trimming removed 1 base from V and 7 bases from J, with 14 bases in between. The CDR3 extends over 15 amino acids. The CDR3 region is CSARASDGLNSPLHF. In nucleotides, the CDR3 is TGCAGTGCTAGAGCTTCGGACGGACTCAATTCACCCCTCCACTTT.

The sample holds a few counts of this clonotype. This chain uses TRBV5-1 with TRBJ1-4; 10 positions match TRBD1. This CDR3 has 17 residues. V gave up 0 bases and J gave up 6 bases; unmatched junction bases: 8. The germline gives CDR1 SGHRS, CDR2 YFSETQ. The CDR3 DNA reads TGCGCCAGCAGCTTGGCCCTGACAGGGGGCGCCGATGAAAAACTGTTTTTT. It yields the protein CASSLALTGGADEKLFF. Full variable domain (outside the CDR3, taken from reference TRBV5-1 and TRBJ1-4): KAGVTQTPRYLIKTRGQQVTLSCSPISGHRSVSWYQQTPGQGLQFLFEYFSETQRNKGNFPGRFSGRQFSNSRSEMNVSTLELGDSALYLCASSLALTGGADEKLFFGSGTQLSVL.

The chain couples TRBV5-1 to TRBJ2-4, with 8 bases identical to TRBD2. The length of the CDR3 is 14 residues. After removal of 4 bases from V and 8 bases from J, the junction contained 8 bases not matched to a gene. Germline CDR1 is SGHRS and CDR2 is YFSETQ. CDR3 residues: CASSTRTSQDIQYF. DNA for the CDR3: TGCGCCAGCAGCACCCGGACTAGCCAAGACATTCAGTACTTC.